Each of the 26 T cell receptor beta chains below was sequenced from the same sample in a study of T-cell memory formation after mild COVID-19. TCRdb redid the calling of the 5' RACE reads with MiXCR, one entry per CDR3 protein. Seen here are some 190,000 distinct CDR3 sequences, around 20% observed once, and the top ten hold approximately 2.4%. The specimen was PBMCs or a T cell subset sorted from them (not recorded which). The receptor set was obtained from an adult woman who had mild COVID-19 (a few samples of this study predate the infection). Cell type and time point are not known.

The chain links TRBV6-1 to TRBJ2-7, with 7 nucleotides matching TRBD1. V gave up 7 bases and J gave up 4 bases; unmatched junction bases: 10. The CDR3 has 14 residues. Germline V gene lookup returns CDR1 MNHNS and CDR2 SASEGT. The CDR3 is CASTPTGTYYEQYF. The CDR3 DNA reads TGTGCCAGCACCCCGACAGGGACCTATTACGAGCAGTACTTC.

The chain links TRBV6-6 to TRBJ2-2, with TRBD1 identical over 11 bases. J was trimmed by 7 bases and V by 0 bases; bases with no gene match: 4. The germline gives CDR1 MNHNY, CDR2 SVGAGI (reference sequence). This CDR3 is built from 16 residues. The DNA for the CDR3 is TGTGCCAGCAGTTACTCCGGGACAGGGGGAGTCGGGGAGCTGTTTTTT. This codes for CASSYSGTGGVGELFF.

The chain has TRBV19 and TRBJ2-4; D might be TRBD2 (6 bases). Trimming pared 7 bases from V and 8 bases from J, leaving 18 bases between. The CDR3 length is 14 residues. Germline V lookup: CDR1 LNHDA, CDR2 SQIVND (reference sequence). The CDR3 coding sequence is TGTGCCAGTATAGACCGTATCCGGAGGGACATTCAGTACTTC. Its translation is CASIDRIRRDIQYF.

The chain couples TRBV5-1 to TRBJ1-2; tentatively, D is TRBD1 (5 bases). Trimming removed 4 bases from V and 5 bases from J, with 15 bases in between. The CDR3 runs 14 residues. Germline V lookup: CDR1 SGHRS, CDR2 YFSETQ. The CDR3 protein is CASSPDGGDYGYTF. The CDR3 bases are TGCGCCAGCAGCCCGGATGGGGGGGATTATGGCTACACCTTC.

This chain uses TRBV9 with TRBJ2-1; possibly TRBD1 or TRBD2 for D (5 bases each). The CDR3 has 16 residues. V lost 3 bases, J lost 4 bases, and 17 bases lay in between. Germline V gives CDR1 SGDLS, CDR2 YYNGEE. The CDR3 is CASSAGQDLRYNEQFF. DNA of the CDR3: TGTGCCAGCAGCGCGGGGCAGGACTTAAGGTACAATGAGCAGTTCTTC.

The chain combines TRBV24-1 with TRBJ2-1; 8 nucleotides agree with TRBD2. The germline gives CDR1 KGHDR, CDR2 SFDVKD. The CDR3 is made up of 15 amino acids. Trimming cost V 7 bases and J 6 bases; bases outside gene matches: 10. DNA of the CDR3: TGTGCCACCAGCTCAGCGGGAGACCCACTCAATGAGCAGTTCTTC. Translation: CATSSAGDPLNEQFF.

This clonotype was detected only a few times. The chain joins TRBV4-2 to TRBJ2-5; D possibly corresponds to TRBD2 (6 bases). Trimming pared 5 bases from V and 1 base from J, leaving 14 bases between. CDR1 and CDR2 (germline): LGHNA, YNFKEQ. The CDR3 contains 15 residues. The CDR3: CASSGAGGRQETQYF. The CDR3 region has the DNA TGTGCCAGCAGCGGGGCCGGGGGACGCCAAGAGACCCAGTACTTC.

There are a few counts of this clonotype. The chain employs TRBV4-2 and TRBJ1-6; possible D gene TRBD1, 6 bases. The CDR3 covers 19 residues. The germline CDR1 and CDR2 sequences are LGHNA and YNFKEQ. The germline V and J ends were trimmed by 0 bases and 8 bases, with 23 bases remaining between them. The chain's CDR3 is CASSQDIERRGQGYSPLHF. For the CDR3, the DNA is TGTGCCAGCAGCCAAGATATTGAGAGGAGGGGCCAGGGGTATTCACCCCTCCACTTT.

The rearrangement links TRBV5-5 to TRBJ1-1; TRBD1 agrees at 7 bases. CDR3 length: 14 residues. Germline V gene data show CDR1 as SGHKS and CDR2 as YYEKEE (reference sequence). Trimming took 5 bases from V and 8 from J; bases not matched to a gene: 12. This CDR3 reads CASRRQGIVGEAFF. CDR3 in DNA: TGTGCCAGCAGAAGACAGGGTATTGTAGGCGAAGCTTTCTTT.

The chain is built from TRBV6-1 and TRBJ2-1, with TRBD2 as a possible D gene (5 bases). The germline V gene has CDR1 MNHNS and CDR2 SASEGT. The V and J ends lost 6 bases and 5 bases respectively, with 14 bases between them. The length of the CDR3 is 14 residues. As DNA, the CDR3 is TGTGCCAGCAGGTCTCTCGGGATCAACAATGAGCAGTTCTTC. Translation: CASRSLGINNEQFF.

The V gene is TRBV4-1, the J gene TRBJ2-5; 10 nucleotides agree with TRBD2. CDR1 MGHRA and CDR2 YSYEKL come from the germline V gene. This CDR3 spans 17 amino acids. V trimming: 3 bases; J trimming: 5 bases; junction bases outside the gene matches: 12. The CDR3 DNA is TGCGCCAGCAGCCACGTAGCGGGGGGCCGGGGAGGGGAGACCCAGTACTTC. Protein product: CASSHVAGGRGGETQYF.

In its sample, this clonotype was seen a few times. The chain couples TRBV7-9 to TRBJ1-2, with D unresolved. In germline, CDR1 is SEHNR, CDR2 FQNEAQ (reference sequence). This CDR3 is built from 15 residues. V lost 2 bases and J lost 4, with 14 bases in between. This CDR3 reads CASSLFGVRSYGYTF. CDR3 coding DNA: TGTGCCAGCAGCTTATTCGGAGTGCGGAGCTATGGCTACACCTTC.

This chain joins TRBV6-5 and TRBJ2-7; 9 nucleotides match TRBD1. The CDR3 spans 14 residues. V was pared by 7 bases and J by 2 bases, with 6 bases of the junction left unmatched. Germline V gives CDR1 MNHEY, CDR2 SVGAGI. The CDR3 nucleotides read TGTGCCAGCATCTCGGGACAGGGTGCCTACGAGCAGTACTTC. Protein product: CASISGQGAYEQYF.

In its sample, this clonotype was seen a few times. V gene TRBV7-2 combines with J gene TRBJ1-2, with 7 bases fitting TRBD1. The CDR3 covers 14 residues. The germline gives CDR1 SGHTA, CDR2 FQGNSA. Losses at the gene ends were 4 bases for V and 5 bases for J; bases not matched to a gene: 7. CDR3 sequence: CASSSGQLPYGYTF. In DNA, the CDR3 is TGTGCCAGCAGCTCGGGACAGCTACCTTATGGCTACACCTTC.

In its sample, this clonotype was seen once. This may be a read error: a much more frequent sequence differs by one nucleotide. The conserved closing phenylalanine or tryptophan is absent in this CDR3, likely reflecting a read error. The chain recombines TRBV7-8 with TRBJ2-4; no clear D gene. The V gene's germline CDR1 is SGHVS and CDR2 FQNEAQ. This CDR3 contains 16 residues. Trimming stripped 4 bases from V and 9 bases from J, with 22 bases between. This chain's CDR3 is CASSSELGPSGGIQYL. The CDR3 DNA reads as TGTGCCAGCAGCTCCGAACTGGGCCCTTCGGGTGGCATTCAGTACTTA.

This chain links TRBV4-1 with TRBJ2-3; 9 nucleotides agree with TRBD2. Germline V gene lookup returns CDR1 MGHRA and CDR2 YSYEKL. This CDR3 has 15 amino acids. The V gene end was trimmed by 1 base and the J gene end by 4 bases; junction bases not matched to a gene: 3. This CDR3 is CASSQGSGGSDTQYF. The DNA for the CDR3 is TGCGCCAGCAGCCAAGGGAGCGGGGGGTCAGATACGCAGTATTTT.

The chain recombines TRBV6-2 or TRBV6-3 with TRBJ2-4; TRBD1 might be the D (6 bases). CDR3 length equals 17 residues. V was pared by 4 bases and J by 3 bases, with 19 bases between. Germline CDR1 reads MNHEY; CDR2 reads SVGEGT. The CDR3 nucleotides read TGTGCCAGCAGTTGGAACCGACAGGTCGGCGTCAAAAACATTCAGTACTTC. Translation: CASSWNRQVGVKNIQYF.

This rearrangement joins TRBV3-1 to TRBJ1-5; D call uncertain. The germline V and J ends were trimmed by 1 base and 7 bases, with 11 bases remaining between them. This CDR3 contains 14 residues. Germline V gene lookup returns CDR1 LGHDT and CDR2 YNNKEL (reference sequence). The CDR3 nucleotides read TGTGCCAGCAGCCAAGGTGGTAGTTGGCAGCCCCAGCATTTT. Translated: CASSQGGSWQPQHF.

The rearrangement uses TRBV12-3 or TRBV12-4 and TRBJ2-3, with a tentative D call TRBD2 (6 bases). This CDR3 is built from 14 residues. Trimming stripped 3 bases from V and 8 bases from J, with 15 bases between. CDR3 in DNA: TGTGCCAGCAGTTTTGCACAGAGGGGAGGTACGCAGTATTTT. This translates into CASSFAQRGGTQYF.

The gene calls are TRBV11-2 and TRBJ1-4; 7 bases are a match to TRBD1. This CDR3 has 15 residues. CDR1 is SGHAT, CDR2 FQNNGV, per germline. The junction had 10 bases not matched to a gene; V was cut back by 5 bases and J by 7 bases. CDR3 sequence: CASSPGQSESEKLFF. The DNA of the CDR3 is TGTGCCAGCAGCCCGGGACAGTCGGAAAGTGAAAAACTGTTTTTT.

This clonotype was seen repeatedly, ten times or more. V usage is TRBV7-8 and J usage is TRBJ2-7; 8 bases agree with TRBD2. V was clipped by 2 bases and J by 4 bases; unmatched bases: 4. This CDR3 region has 14 residues. Germline assignment: CDR1 SGHVS and CDR2 FQNEAQ. This chain's CDR3 is CASSLTSGTYEQYF. The CDR3 nucleotides are TGTGCCAGCAGCTTAACTAGCGGAACTTACGAGCAGTACTTC. The whole variable domain, remainder taken from reference TRBV7-8 and TRBJ2-7, is GAGVSQSPRYKVAKRGQDVALRCDPISGHVSLFWYQQALGQGPEFLTYFQNEAQLDKSGLPSDRFFAERPEGSVSTLKIQRTQQEDSAVYLCASSLTSGTYEQYFGPGTRLTVT.

In its sample, this clonotype was seen a few times. V is TRBV7-2 and J is TRBJ1-1; TRBD1 agrees at 8 bases. In germline, CDR1 is SGHTA, CDR2 FQGNSA. This CDR3 contains 15 residues. V trimming: 5 bases; J trimming: 8 bases; junction bases outside the gene matches: 13. This chain's CDR3 is CASSLYGVTGAEAFF. The CDR3 DNA is TGTGCCAGCAGCCTCTACGGGGTGACAGGGGCCGAAGCTTTCTTT.

In this sample, this clonotype turned up a few times. The V gene is TRBV7-3, the J gene TRBJ2-1, with TRBD2 matching over 10 bases. Trimming at V came to 6 bases and at J to 5 bases, leaving 7 bases not matched to a gene. This CDR3 has 15 amino acids. Germline V gene data show CDR1 as SGHTA and CDR2 as FQGTGA. The DNA for the CDR3 is TGTGCCAGCAGGCTAGCGGGGGCCCCTAACAATGAGCAGTTCTTC. Its translation is CASRLAGAPNNEQFF.

The chain joins TRBV7-9 to TRBJ2-5; TRBD1 matches at 9 bases. Germline CDR1 SEHNR, CDR2 FQNEAQ (reference sequence). The CDR3 length is 14 residues. J gave up 5 bases and V 1 base, and 2 bases lay outside the gene matches. The CDR3 sequence: CASSLDRGLETQYF. In DNA, the CDR3 is TGTGCCAGCAGCTTAGACAGGGGGCTTGAGACCCAGTACTTC. Filled out from reference TRBV7-9 and TRBJ2-5, the complete variable domain reads DTGVSQNPRHKITKRGQNVTFRCDPISEHNRLYWYRQTLGQGPEFLTYFQNEAQLEKSRLLSDRFSAERPKGSFSTLEIQRTEQGDSAMYLCASSLDRGLETQYFGPGTRLLVL.

The table lists this clonotype with a few counts. The chain uses TRBV2 and TRBJ2-2; D is uncertain. V was shortened by 1 base and J by 4 bases, with 4 bases between the two germline ends. From germline, CDR1 is SNHLY and CDR2 FYNNEI. CDR3 length equals 13 residues. CDR3 bases: TGTGCCAGCAGTGAAGGTCCCACCGGGGAGCTGTTTTTT. This translates into CASSEGPTGELFF.

There are a few counts of this clonotype. J is TRBJ1-2 and V is TRBV3-1; 7 nucleotides match TRBD1. This CDR3 has 15 amino acids. Germline V gives CDR1 LGHDT, CDR2 YNNKEL (reference sequence). V dropped 4 bases and J dropped 4; count of bases not matched to a gene: 9. Written as DNA, the CDR3 is TGTGCCAGCAGCCGGGACAGACGGATAGCCTATGGCTACACCTTC. Translation gives CASSRDRRIAYGYTF.